These 15 T cell receptor beta chains share one sample of origin, sequenced in a study of T cell clonotyping in hematopoietic cell transplantation. Using immunoSEQ multiplex PCR, the repertoire was profiled, and TCRdb retains in-frame clones only, with some absent. The sample shows over 9,500 clones, approximately 90% of them seen only once. Sequenced material: peripheral blood mononuclear cells. The receptors derive from a woman aged 45-65 years in good health. Some clones in this sample may be carry-over from other donors' samples.

This clone was detected once. The rearrangement links TRBV7-2 to TRBJ2-2; possibly TRBD1 or TRBD2 for D (5 bases each). Germline CDR1 reads SGHTA; CDR2 reads FQGNSA. Trimming took off 1 base at V and 5 bases at J, with 8 bases between the two ends. This CDR3 is 14 amino acids long. CDR3 DNA: TGTGCCAGCAGCTTAGTTGGGGGAACCGGGGAGCTGTTTTTT. Protein: CASSLVGGTGELFF.

This chain's CDR3 is CASSFPGTGNTEAFF. CDR3 nucleotides: TGTGCCAGCAGCTTCCCTGGGACAGGGAACACTGAAGCTTTCTTT. The V and J genes are TRBV5-4 and TRBJ1-1; 8 nucleotides match TRBD1. CDR3 length: 15 amino acids. The germline gives CDR1 SGHNT, CDR2 YYREEE (reference sequence). V trimming: 2 bases; J trimming: 1 base; junction bases outside the gene matches: 4.

This sequence joins TRBV27 and TRBJ2-7; 7 bases agree with TRBD1. Germline assignment: CDR1 MNHEY and CDR2 SMNVEV (reference sequence). The CDR3 sequence is 14 residues long. The V segment lost 4 bases and the J segment 1 base; nucleotides outside the gene matches: 4. The CDR3 spells CASSSWTGSYEQYF. CDR3 in DNA: TGTGCCAGCAGTTCGTGGACAGGATCCTACGAGCAGTACTTC.

The chain couples TRBV6-1 to TRBJ1-4, with 8 bases that match TRBD1. This CDR3 is built from 16 residues. Germline assignment: CDR1 MNHNS and CDR2 SASEGT. J was trimmed by 7 bases and V by 2 bases; bases with no gene match: 9. The CDR3 here is CASSEMPPGGGEKLFF. CDR3 nucleotides: TGTGCCAGCAGTGAAATGCCCCCAGGGGGCGGTGAAAAACTGTTTTTT.

CDR3 protein: CASSLGWGRLNEKLFF. CDR3 nucleotides: TGTGCCAGCAGCTTGGGTTGGGGTCGGCTTAATGAAAAACTGTTTTTT. This chain connects TRBV5-5 to TRBJ1-4; D gene ambiguous. The germline gives CDR1 SGHKS, CDR2 YYEKEE (reference sequence). V lost 0 bases and J 4 bases, leaving 13 bases between the germline ends. This CDR3 has 16 residues. The whole variable domain, remainder taken from reference TRBV5-5 and TRBJ1-4, is DAGVTQSPTHLIKTRGQQVTLRCSPISGHKSVSWYQQVLGQGPQFIFQYYEKEERGRGNFPDRFSARQFPNYSSELNVNALLLGDSALYLCASSLGWGRLNEKLFFGSGTQLSVL.

The chain joins TRBV27 to TRBJ1-5; TRBD1 matches 8 bases. Trimming cost V 5 bases and J 3 bases; bases outside gene matches: 15. Germline CDR1 reads MNHEY; CDR2 reads SMNVEV (reference sequence). The CDR3 has 18 residues. The CDR3 nucleotides are TGTGCCAGCAGTCCGTATCGGGCCGGACAGGGAGCCAATCAGCCCCAGCATTTT. Its protein product is CASSPYRAGQGANQPQHF.

In this sample, this clone turned up once. V usage is TRBV4-2 and J usage is TRBJ1-4; D perhaps matches TRBD1 (5 bases). The V and J ends lost 1 base and 0 bases respectively, with 15 bases between them. The CDR3 contains 18 residues. Germline V gives CDR1 LGHNA, CDR2 YNFKEQ. The CDR3 DNA reads TGTGCCAGCAGCCAAGTACGGGCAGGGAGGACAACTAATGAAAAACTGTTTTTT. This codes for CASSQVRAGRTTNEKLFF.

This chain links TRBV6-5 with TRBJ1-2; D is possibly TRBD1 (5 bases). The CDR3 contains 14 residues. Germline CDR1 reads MNHEY; CDR2 reads SVGAGI. The V and J ends lost 4 bases and 7 bases respectively, with 16 bases between them. CDR3: CASSSPGGPSGYTF. CDR3 sequence (DNA): TGTGCCAGCAGTTCCCCGGGGGGTCCGAGTGGCTACACCTTC.

The V call is TRBV7-9, the J call TRBJ2-1; no definite D call. The CDR3 extends over 11 amino acids. V gave up 3 bases and J gave up 8 bases, with 5 bases separating them. Germline-derived CDR1 and CDR2 are SEHNR and FQNEAQ (reference sequence). This CDR3 is CASSFNHEQFF. The CDR3 nucleotides are TGTGCCAGCAGCTTCAACCATGAGCAGTTCTTC.

DNA for the CDR3: TGTGCCAGCTCACCAACCAAGGGGCCGAGGAACACTGAAGCTTTCTTT. It codes for CASSPTKGPRNTEAFF. The chain employs TRBV18 and TRBJ1-1; D may be TRBD1 (5 bases). This CDR3 has 16 amino acids. Germline assignment: CDR1 KGHSH and CDR2 LQKENI. The V and J ends lost 2 bases and 1 base respectively, with 14 bases between them.

This clone was seen only once. The gene calls are TRBV5-6 and TRBJ1-2; D might be TRBD1 (6 bases). The germline V gene has CDR1 SGHDT and CDR2 YYEEEE. The V and J ends lost 4 bases and 4 bases respectively, with 11 bases between them. The CDR3 consists of 13 residues. CDR3: CASSPPTGYGYTF. The CDR3 DNA is TGTGCCAGCAGCCCCCCGACAGGCTATGGCTACACCTTC.

The chain carries TRBV9 and TRBJ2-2; D is unresolved. This CDR3 region has 14 residues. The germline V gene has CDR1 SGDLS and CDR2 YYNGEE. The V end was cut by 5 bases, the J end by 0 bases, with 8 bases between. CDR3: CASRVGANTGELFF. In DNA, the CDR3 is TGTGCCAGCAGGGTTGGAGCGAACACCGGGGAGCTGTTTTTT.

J is TRBJ2-5 and V is TRBV29-1, with no clear D. V lost 3 bases and J lost 1, with 9 bases in between. Looked up from germline, CDR1 is SQVTM and CDR2 is ANQGSEA. There are 13 residues in the CDR3. CDR3 region: CSVEPNTQETQYF. In DNA form, the CDR3 reads TGCAGCGTTGAGCCCAATACCCAAGAGACCCAGTACTTC.

The chain carries TRBV7-6 and TRBJ2-2; D assignment may be TRBD1 or TRBD2 (7 bases each). Deletions cut 1 base from V and 6 bases from J, with 12 bases between. Germline V gene sequence: CDR1 SGHVS, CDR2 FNYEAQ. This CDR3 region has 15 residues. CDR3 coding DNA: TGTGCCAGCAGCTTAGAGGGGAGGGGGCCCGGGGAGCTGTTTTTT. This encodes CASSLEGRGPGELFF. Looking up the rest from reference TRBV7-6 and TRBJ2-2 gives the full variable domain: GAGVSQSPRYKVTKRGQDVALRCDPISGHVSLYWYRQALGQGPEFLTYFNYEAQQDKSGLPNDRFSAERPEGSISTLTIQRTEQRDSAMYRCASSLEGRGPGELFFGEGSRLTVL.

The V call is TRBV7-2, the J call TRBJ2-1; D may be TRBD2 (5 bases). Germline loops: CDR1 SGHTA, CDR2 FQGNSA. The CDR3 is 16 residues long. Trimming took 2 bases from V and 0 from J, leaving 11 bases between them. This chain's CDR3 is CASSLNSVSSYNEQFF. The CDR3 DNA sequence: TGTGCCAGCAGCTTAAATAGCGTGAGCTCCTACAATGAGCAGTTCTTC.